The clone carrying this T cell receptor beta chain appeared a few times. Its antigen remains unknown. The data derive from a study of CD8 T cells in ankylosing spondylitis. General study findings and limits: It appeared that ankylosing spondylitis blood was characterized by a TCR beta motif of eight highly homologous variants.

CDR3 length: 15 residues. CDR1 is SGHRS and CDR2 is YFSETQ in the germline V gene. V was shortened by 0 bases and J by 0 bases, with 9 bases between the two germline ends. Via MiXCR, TCRdb re-called the 5' RACE reads, giving one row per CDR3 protein. The sample gives roughly 700,000 distinct CDR3 sequences, roughly 20% of which show up once; around a fifth is in the top ten. The rearrangement uses TRBV5-1 and TRBJ1-1; no reliable D call. The clonotype comes from a male donor with ankylosing spondylitis. Sequencing was carried out using blood, either unsorted or a sorted T cell fraction (not recorded which). The CDR3 DNA is TGCGCCAGCAGCTTGGAGCGGGGTCTGAACACTGAAGCTTTCTTT. As protein: CASSLERGLNTEAFF. Based on the CDR3 plus reference TRBV5-1 and TRBJ1-1, the full variable domain is KAGVTQTPRYLIKTRGQQVTLSCSPISGHRSVSWYQQTPGQGLQFLFEYFSETQRNKGNFPGRFSGRQFSNSRSEMNVSTLELGDSALYLCASSLERGLNTEAFFGQGTRLTVV.